This TCR beta chain comes out of a study of blood T cell repertoires in COVID-19. This table comes from immunoSEQ multiplex PCR, and its TCRdb copy is limited to in-frame clones, with some not included. Of about 150,000 clones listed, around 90% are singletons. The source material was peripheral blood. The clonotype comes from a man over 45 with acute or convalescent COVID-19.

Written as DNA, the CDR3 is TGTGCCAGCAGCTTAGCGGGAGGGCCGGCCTACGAGCAGTACTTC. Translated: CASSLAGGPAYEQYF. The chain employs TRBV7-6 and TRBJ2-7; 7 positions agree with TRBD2. Losses at the gene ends were 0 bases for V and 2 bases for J; bases not matched to a gene: 4. From germline, CDR1 is SGHVS and CDR2 FNYEAQ. The CDR3 runs 15 residues.